This entry concerns a single T cell receptor beta chain. A single record per CDR3 protein comes from TCRdb applying MiXCR to the reads. The table records approximately 170,000 distinct CDR3 sequences, around 14% of them present only once. This CDR3 has 16 residues. J gave up 0 bases and V 4 bases, and 8 bases lay outside the gene matches. The germline V gene has CDR1 DFQATT and CDR2 SNEGSKA (reference sequence). These data are taken from a study of T cell repertoires in cytomegalovirus infection. The source of this sequence is a human donor in good health (CMV status not recorded). Some clones in this sample may be carry-over from other donors' samples. This chain connects TRBV20-1 to TRBJ1-5, with 8 nucleotides matching TRBD1. The sequenced material came from PBMCs. CDR3: CSATTGALYSNQPQHF. Written as DNA, the CDR3 is TGCAGTGCTACGACAGGGGCCCTATATAGCAATCAGCCCCAGCATTTT.